The T cell receptor (beta chain) described here comes from a study of shared clonotypes between healthy human individuals. In the original workflow: With immunoSEQ giving junction-only sequences and no quality scores, filtering differed. Method: immunoSEQ multiplex PCR; TCRdb's copy keeps in-frame clones and lacks some. The V and J calls and clone size were taken over from that table, and D and trimming were inferred from the DNA. This table holds about 980,000 clones, approximately 76% found once. Germline CDR1 reads MDHEN; CDR2 reads SYDVKM. V was clipped by 6 bases and J by 1 base, with 9 bases between them. The CDR3 loop spans 13 amino acids.

The V and J genes are TRBV28 and TRBJ1-1, with D unclear. Sequencing was carried out using memory CD4+ T cells sorted from blood. As for subset: CD45RA-negative fraction. The TCR was taken from a man aged 18 to 29 in good health. The CDR3 DNA is TGTGCCAGCAGCGAAAGGAAGAACACTGAAGCTTTCTTT. This gives the protein CASSERKNTEAFF.